Shown below are 21 T cell receptor beta chains from a single sample sequenced in a study of T cell repertoires in cytomegalovirus infection. One entry per CDR3 protein, called by TCRdb with MiXCR from the reads. The data show 170,000 or so distinct CDR3 sequences, roughly 15% seen once. The material sequenced was CD8+ T cells from PBMCs. The receptors here all came from a human donor in good health (CMV status not recorded). Some clones in this sample may be carry-over from other donors' samples.

The chain recombines TRBV7-9 with TRBJ2-1; the match to TRBD1 covers 8 bases. This CDR3 is built from 16 residues. V was clipped by 5 bases and J by 4 bases; unmatched bases: 10. CDR1 is SEHNR, CDR2 FQNEAQ, per germline (reference sequence). The CDR3 spells CASSPPTGDLYNEQFF. CDR3 coding DNA: TGTGCCAGCAGCCCGCCGACAGGGGACCTTTACAATGAGCAGTTCTTC.

V gene TRBV25-1 combines with J gene TRBJ1-6; 10 bases agree with TRBD1. V shed 4 bases and J 9 bases; nucleotides not matched to a gene: 3. This CDR3 is built from 14 residues. The germline CDR1 and CDR2 sequences are MGHDK and SYGVNS. The CDR3 protein is CASSAGTGASPLHF. The CDR3 nucleotides read TGTGCCAGCAGTGCCGGGACAGGGGCTTCACCCCTCCACTTT.

This clonotype was detected only a few times. The chain combines TRBV2 with TRBJ1-1; 7 bases are shared with TRBD1. The CDR3 is 16 amino acids. Germline lookup yields CDR1 SNHLY and CDR2 FYNNEI. The V gene end was trimmed by 2 bases and the J gene end by 3 bases; junction bases not matched to a gene: 9. The CDR3 DNA follows: TGTGCCAGCAGTGAATCAGGGGGTCGTTGGGACACTGAAGCTTTCTTT. Its protein product is CASSESGGRWDTEAFF.

This clonotype occurred a few times. The chain combines TRBV27 with TRBJ2-3; tentative D call: TRBD2 (5 bases). CDR3 length: 15 residues. V shed 8 bases and J shed 1 base, with 16 bases lying between them. Per the germline V gene, CDR1 is MNHEY and CDR2 is SMNVEV (reference sequence). The CDR3 region is CASGPPGIGTDTQYF. The CDR3 DNA is TGTGCCAGCGGCCCCCCGGGGATTGGCACAGATACGCAGTATTTT.

This clonotype was seen a few times. The V call is TRBV4-3, the J call TRBJ1-1, with 7 bases fitting TRBD1. This CDR3 spans 16 amino acids. After removal of 0 bases from V and 0 bases from J, the junction contained 4 bases not matched to a gene. Germline values: CDR1 LGHNA, CDR2 YSLEER. CDR3 in DNA: TGCGCCAGCAGCCAAGATGGGACAGCTATGAACACTGAAGCTTTCTTT. Its translation is CASSQDGTAMNTEAFF.

The chain couples TRBV28 to TRBJ1-2; D remains ambiguous. Between the trimmed V and J ends, which lost 6 bases and 4 bases, there was a span of 9 bases. From germline, CDR1 is MDHEN and CDR2 SYDVKM. The CDR3 runs to 12 residues. DNA for the CDR3: TGTGCCAGCAGCCGTCCTCGCTATGGCTACACCTTC. Its translation is CASSRPRYGYTF.

The chain recombines TRBV19 with TRBJ2-3; D gene uncertain. The V gene lost 9 bases and the J gene lost 0 bases, with 13 bases spanning the gap. The CDR3 consists of 14 residues. In germline, CDR1 is LNHDA, CDR2 SQIVND (reference sequence). CDR3 nucleotides: TGTGCCAGCTCATCCGGAGTTAGCACAGATACGCAGTATTTT. This gives the protein CASSSGVSTDTQYF.

The chain carries TRBV6-2 or TRBV6-3 and TRBJ2-7; 8 bases are shared with TRBD1. V lost 0 bases and J lost 7; bases outside the gene matches: 17. This CDR3 is 18 amino acids long. The V gene's germline CDR1 is MNHEY and CDR2 SVGEGT. In DNA, the CDR3 is TGTGCCAGCAGTTACTCGTTGACAGGGGTCCCCCCGGCCCATGAGCAGTACTTC. Translated, it gives CASSYSLTGVPPAHEQYF.

This rearrangement joins TRBV5-6 to TRBJ1-6; D gene ambiguous. Per germline, CDR1 SGHDT and CDR2 YYEEEE. Between the trimmed V and J ends, which lost 0 bases and 7 bases, there was a span of 8 bases. The CDR3 covers 14 residues. The CDR3: CASSLDAGNSPLHF. Here the CDR3 DNA reads TGTGCCAGCAGCTTGGATGCGGGGAATTCACCCCTCCACTTT. Variable domain in full (rest from reference TRBV5-6 and TRBJ1-6): DAGVTQSPTHLIKTRGQQVTLRCSPKSGHDTVSWYQQALGQGPQFIFQYYEEEERQRGNFPDRFSGHQFPNYSSELNVNALLLGDSALYLCASSLDAGNSPLHFGNGTRLTVT.

The rearrangement links TRBV18 to TRBJ2-3; D gene uncertain. Germline loops: CDR1 KGHSH, CDR2 LQKENI. The CDR3 is 14 amino acids. V shed 3 bases and J shed 1 base, with 8 bases lying between them. CDR3: CASSPAPGTDTQYF. DNA for the CDR3: TGTGCCAGCTCACCTGCTCCGGGCACAGATACGCAGTATTTT.

The V call is TRBV7-9, the J call TRBJ1-2; D ambiguous. The V end was cut by 5 bases, the J end by 4 bases, with 11 bases between. The CDR3 sequence is 13 residues long. CDR1 and CDR2 from the germline V gene are SEHNR and FQNEAQ (reference sequence). The CDR3 DNA follows: TGTGCCAGCAGCGACCTGCTACCCTATGGCTACACCTTC. Its protein is CASSDLLPYGYTF.

This clonotype has only a few counts. V and J are TRBV28 and TRBJ2-1; 8 bases match TRBD1. The germline V gene has CDR1 MDHEN and CDR2 SYDVKM. V lost 3 bases to trimming and J lost 4 bases; unmatched junction nucleotides: 5. The CDR3 has 15 amino acids. The CDR3 DNA sequence: TGTGCCAGCAGTTTTGACAGGGGACAATACAATGAGCAGTTCTTC. Its translation: CASSFDRGQYNEQFF.

This clonotype was recorded a few times. V and J are TRBV7-2 and TRBJ2-3; TRBD2 matches 7 bases. Germline lookup yields CDR1 SGHTA and CDR2 FQGNSA. V shed 0 bases, J shed 1 base, and the junction held 1 base outside the gene matches. The CDR3 runs 15 residues. The CDR3 DNA sequence: TGTGCCAGCAGCTTAGCGGCGGGGGGCACAGATACGCAGTATTTT. As protein: CASSLAAGGTDTQYF.

This clonotype has more than one count but fewer than ten. The chain links TRBV14 to TRBJ2-1; 8 nucleotides line up with TRBD2. Trimming took 0 bases from V and 6 from J; bases not matched to a gene: 4. The V gene's germline CDR1 is SGHDN and CDR2 FVKESK. The CDR3 is 15 residues long. CDR3 DNA sequence: TGTGCCAGCAGCCAAGATGTCACTAGCGGCAATGAGCAGTTCTTC. It encodes CASSQDVTSGNEQFF.

J is TRBJ2-3 and V is TRBV6-1; 9 positions agree with TRBD2. V lost 1 base to trimming and J lost 0 bases; unmatched junction nucleotides: 5. Germline CDR1 and CDR2: MNHNS and SASEGT. The CDR3 length is 17 residues. The CDR3 sequence is CASSEDLAGSSTDTQYF. CDR3 sequence (DNA): TGTGCCAGCAGTGAAGACCTAGCGGGGAGTAGCACAGATACGCAGTATTTT.

CDR3 in DNA: TGCGCCAGTAGCCAAGATAGGGGACAGGACACTGAAGCTTTCTTT. It codes for CASSQDRGQDTEAFF. The chain carries TRBV23-1 and TRBJ1-1, with TRBD1 matching 8 bases. TRBV23-1 belongs to the ORF category, with a function that is uncertain. V was pared by 9 bases and J by 3 bases, with 12 bases of the junction left unmatched. CDR3 length: 15 residues.

This rearrangement joins TRBV4-2 to TRBJ2-7; 7 bases line up with TRBD1. The V gene end was trimmed by 1 base and the J gene end by 5 bases; junction bases not matched to a gene: 11. The V gene's germline CDR1 is LGHNA and CDR2 YNFKEQ. The CDR3 contains 16 residues. This CDR3 reads CASSQGMGQSKDEQYF. CDR3 in DNA: TGTGCCAGCAGCCAAGGCATGGGACAGTCTAAGGACGAGCAGTACTTC.

A few counts support this clonotype. The chain recombines TRBV10-3 with TRBJ2-7, with D possibly being TRBD2 (5 bases). With 3 bases removed from V and 7 bases from J, the gap between germline ends came to 10 bases. The CDR3 covers 12 residues. Germline V lookup: CDR1 ENHRY, CDR2 SYGVKD. CDR3 in amino acids: CAISDVAGEQYF. The CDR3 DNA reads as TGTGCCATCAGTGATGTTGCGGGTGAGCAGTACTTC.

This clonotype was observed a few times. The genes are TRBV6-5 and TRBJ2-5, with a weak D call TRBD2 (7 bases). Germline V lookup: CDR1 MNHEY, CDR2 SVGAGI. With 6 bases removed from V and 5 bases from J, the gap between germline ends came to 19 bases. CDR3 length: 15 residues. The CDR3: CASSQVTRGGETQYF. The CDR3 coding sequence is TGTGCCAGCAGCCAAGTTACCCGCGGGGGCGAGACCCAGTACTTC.

The chain couples TRBV4-1 to TRBJ2-1, with D unresolved. The germline V gene encodes CDR1 MGHRA and CDR2 YSYEKL. The CDR3 is made up of 13 amino acids. V was pared by 0 bases and J by 8 bases, with 8 bases between. The CDR3 DNA follows: TGCGCCAGCAGCCAAGAGGGTCGGGATGAGCAGTTCTTC. This codes for CASSQEGRDEQFF.

This clonotype was seen only a few times. The chain combines TRBV25-1 with TRBJ1-4; 7 nucleotides match TRBD1. Germline V gene lookup returns CDR1 MGHDK and CDR2 SYGVNS. This CDR3 is built from 14 residues. V trimming: 7 bases; J trimming: 6 bases; junction bases outside the gene matches: 8. CDR3 in DNA: TGTGCCAGCACCCCAGGGGGGGGTGATGAAAAACTGTTTTTT. Its protein is CASTPGGGDEKLFF.